A selection of T cell receptor beta chains follows, all from one sample in a study of blood T cell repertoires in COVID-19. Repertoires were generated with immunoSEQ multiplex PCR, while TCRdb's copy carries only in-frame clones and drops some. This sample has 100,000 to 120,000 clones; over 80% occur once, and the top ten carry 4.6%. Input material: peripheral blood. Receptors were obtained from a woman between 45 and 65 years old with acute or convalescent COVID-19. The CDR3 runs from the conserved cysteine through the conserved F or W. Each record gives: D gene, V gene, J gene, CDR3 protein. The D gene is left open where the match is weak.

>.|TRBV3-1/TRBV3-2|TRBJ1-1
CASRQRDSGWTEAFF
>.|TRBV11-2|TRBJ2-1
CASSLRQDSSYNEQFF
>.|TRBV4-2|TRBJ2-7
CASSQRGAGYEQYF
>.|TRBV2|TRBJ1-5
CASSLEGVQPQHF
>TRBD1|TRBV19|TRBJ1-1
CASSIGGQTNTEAFF
>TRBD2|TRBV5-4|TRBJ2-5
CASSIGGGRETQYF
>.|TRBV28|TRBJ2-7
CASRVQGPNYEQYF
>.|TRBV27|TRBJ2-7
CASSFSSSYEQYF
>.|TRBV30|TRBJ1-1
CAWTRDTTEAFF
>.|TRBV3-1/TRBV3-2|TRBJ1-2
CASSHKILIYGYTF
>.|TRBV7-9|TRBJ2-7
CASSNSPVYYEQYF
>.|TRBV7-2|TRBJ1-2
CASSPTRFHPYGYTF
>.|TRBV6-6|TRBJ1-3
CASSYLQANSGNTIYF
>.|TRBV20-1|TRBJ1-4
CSAPVGEKLFF
>.|TRBV29-1|TRBJ1-2
CSVLLQESGYTF
>.|TRBV4-1|TRBJ1-5
CASSQVPGRMDQPQHF
>.|TRBV19|TRBJ2-3
CASSSAGRASDTQYF
>.|TRBV4-1|TRBJ2-2
CASRKQGTGELFF
>.|TRBV30|TRBJ1-4
CALVSGSNEKLFF
>.|TRBV19|TRBJ1-1
CASSIELRTGGAFF
>TRBD2|TRBV4-2|TRBJ2-2
CASSHEASGRADGELFF
>TRBD1|TRBV18|TRBJ2-2
CASSSGQGTTGELFF
>TRBD2|TRBV10-2|TRBJ2-3
CASSLTSGNTDTQYF
>.|TRBV6-2/TRBV6-3|TRBJ2-3
CASSYSHSTDTQYF
>TRBD1|TRBV20-1|TRBJ1-5
CSASRGPSVNQPQHF
>.|TRBV30|TRBJ1-1
CAWSVQRNTEAFF
>.|TRBV4-1|TRBJ1-5
CASSPSTDQPQHF
>TRBD1|TRBV6-4|TRBJ2-1
CANLRQGAFNEQFF
>TRBD2|TRBV6-5|TRBJ2-7
CASSTTSGTYEQYF
>.|TRBV7-9|TRBJ2-1
CASSLAQRGINEQFF
>TRBD2|TRBV15|TRBJ2-1
CATSPLAGGPNEQFF
>TRBD1|TRBV5-1|TRBJ1-6
CASSSTGGKGNSPLHF
>.|TRBV6-5|TRBJ2-2
CASTASANTGELFF
>.|TRBV24-1|TRBJ2-1
CATSSTESGLWGNNEQFF
>.|TRBV18|TRBJ2-3
CASSPDQGSDTQYF
>.|TRBV6-5|TRBJ1-1
CASSSPAGRTEAFF
>TRBD1|TRBV24-1|TRBJ1-2
CATSDRPGQGAEDGYTF
>TRBD1|TRBV7-2|TRBJ1-6
CASSPAGQGNSPLHF
>TRBD1|TRBV4-1|TRBJ1-1
CASSQVSFRGWTEAFF
>.|TRBV11-2|TRBJ1-1
CASSPDGANTEAFF
>.|TRBV9|TRBJ2-7
CASSVGGLLGEQYF
>.|TRBV9|TRBJ1-4
CASSATGRDSEKLFF
>TRBD2|TRBV6-5|TRBJ2-7
CASSYSASGGTYEQYF
>.|TRBV24-1|TRBJ2-1
CATSDINEQFF
>TRBD1|TRBV9|TRBJ1-4
CASSPQTGGDEKLFF
>TRBD1|TRBV4-3|TRBJ2-6
CASSRGQFSSGANVLTF
>TRBD1|TRBV28|TRBJ1-6
CASSLSGGGGDSSYNSPLHF
>.|TRBV4-1|TRBJ2-2
CASSQVTGAVGELFF